These 19 T cell receptor beta chains originate from one sample sequenced in a study of cytomegalovirus exposure and HLA in healthy donors. The PCR employed 60 Vbeta primers together with 13 Jbeta primers. Profiled with immunoSEQ multiplex PCR; TCRdb holds only in-frame clones, not every one. Of 100,000 or so clones in the sample, 10% to 15% were seen once. Sample: PBMCs. These TCRs come from a man aged 40-55 years in good health and CMV-seropositive.

This rearrangement joins TRBV27 to TRBJ1-2; D ambiguous. The germline CDR1 and CDR2 sequences are MNHEY and SMNVEV (reference sequence). Trimming shortened V by 6 bases and J by 4 bases, and 18 bases separated the two germline ends. The CDR3 covers 15 residues. CDR3 amino acids: CASSRGRNLGYGYTF. Written as DNA, the CDR3 is TGTGCCAGCAGCCGAGGGAGGAACTTAGGCTATGGCTACACCTTC.

The V call is TRBV15, the J call TRBJ2-1; no firm D call. The CDR3 has 17 residues. V shed 3 bases and J shed 7 bases, with 22 bases lying between them. In germline, CDR1 is LNHNV, CDR2 YYDKDF (reference sequence). CDR3 protein: CATSSEPRSARQNEQFF. The CDR3 DNA follows: TGTGCCACCAGCAGCGAGCCTAGATCGGCAAGGCAAAATGAGCAGTTCTTC.

This clone has more than one count but fewer than ten. The CDR3 sequence: CASSVVRNTEAFF. The CDR3 DNA follows: TGTGCCAGCAGCGTAGTTCGGAACACTGAAGCTTTCTTT. The V and J genes are TRBV9 and TRBJ1-1; D gene unclear. Between the trimmed V and J ends, which lost 0 bases and 1 base, there was a span of 4 bases. This CDR3 has 13 residues. Germline CDR1 reads SGDLS; CDR2 reads YYNGEE.

The chain couples TRBV7-8 to TRBJ1-2; possible D gene TRBD1, 6 bases. Trimming stripped 1 base from V and 2 bases from J, with 11 bases between. The germline V gene encodes CDR1 SGHVS and CDR2 FQNEAQ. The CDR3 has 15 amino acids. CDR3 coding DNA: TGTGCCAGCAGCTTAGGGTCCCAGGGGAACTATGGCTACACCTTC. Protein: CASSLGSQGNYGYTF.

The table lists this clone with a few counts. The chain carries TRBV28 and TRBJ2-7; possibly TRBD2 for D (5 bases). The ends were cut back, 5 bases at V and 5 bases at J, with 22 bases in the middle. This CDR3 is built from 16 residues. The germline gives CDR1 MDHEN, CDR2 SYDVKM. In DNA, the CDR3 is TGTGCCAGCAGTCCCCCCGGGGTTCGGGTTATCGACGAGCAGTACTTC. It codes for CASSPPGVRVIDEQYF. The full variable domain, its missing parts supplied by reference TRBV28 and TRBJ2-7, is DVKVTQSSRYLVKRTGEKVFLECVQDMDHENMFWYRQDPGLGLRLIYFSYDVKMKEKGDIPEGYSVSREKKERFSLILESASTNQTSMYLCASSPPGVRVIDEQYFGPGTRLTVT.

This clone was observed a handful of times. The gene calls are TRBV5-6 and TRBJ2-5; D remains unclear. The CDR3 contains 14 residues. The germline CDR1 and CDR2 sequences are SGHDT and YYEEEE. V gave up 0 bases and J gave up 2 bases, with 8 bases separating them. The CDR3 here is CASSLVQAQETQYF. The DNA of the CDR3 is TGTGCCAGCAGCTTGGTTCAGGCACAAGAGACCCAGTACTTC.

This clone has a handful of counts. The V and J genes are TRBV19 and TRBJ1-1, with D uncertain. The CDR3 consists of 10 residues. Deletions cut 9 bases from V and 8 bases from J, with 10 bases between. Germline V gives CDR1 LNHDA, CDR2 SQIVND (reference sequence). In DNA, the CDR3 is TGTGCCAGCCAGGCAGCCGAAGCTTTCTTT. This encodes CASQAAEAFF.

The chain has TRBV5-5 and TRBJ1-5; tentatively, D is TRBD1 (5 bases). The V gene lost 4 bases and the J gene lost 2 bases, with 19 bases spanning the gap. CDR1 and CDR2 (germline): SGHKS, YYEKEE (reference sequence). The CDR3 consists of 17 residues. The CDR3 bases are TGTGCCAGCAGCGTGGAGGGGTTGGGGATGGGCAATCAGCCCCAGCATTTT. Protein: CASSVEGLGMGNQPQHF.

This clone was picked up a small number of times. The genes are TRBV6-5 and TRBJ2-1, with a possible D match to TRBD1 (5 bases). There are 16 residues in the CDR3. Trimming left V 1 base short and J 4 bases short, with 14 bases between. CDR1 and CDR2 from the germline V gene are MNHEY and SVGAGI. CDR3 loop: CASSYYQAGRYNEQFF. CDR3 in DNA: TGTGCCAGCAGTTACTACCAGGCAGGGCGTTACAATGAGCAGTTCTTC.

The chain carries TRBV19 and TRBJ2-7; TRBD2 aligns across 7 bases. Unmatched junction bases numbered 2, after V lost 3 bases and J lost 6 bases. The germline gives CDR1 LNHDA, CDR2 SQIVND (reference sequence). This CDR3 contains 12 residues. The CDR3: CASSMGGTEQYF. CDR3 in DNA: TGTGCCAGTAGTATGGGGGGGACCGAGCAGTACTTC.

This clone was seen more than once but under ten times. The chain is built from TRBV9 and TRBJ2-3, with 12 bases matching TRBD2. This CDR3 has 16 residues. After removal of 4 bases from V and 6 bases from J, the junction contained 9 bases not matched to a gene. From germline, CDR1 is SGDLS and CDR2 YYNGEE. CDR3 DNA: TGTGCCAGCAGCACCCGACTAGCGGGAGTACGGGATACGCAGTATTTT. Its protein is CASSTRLAGVRDTQYF.

This chain uses TRBV4-1 with TRBJ1-1; a weak D match, TRBD1 (5 bases). Per the germline V gene, CDR1 is MGHRA and CDR2 is YSYEKL. With 4 bases removed from V and 4 bases from J, the gap between germline ends came to 10 bases. This CDR3 has 13 residues. The CDR3 loop reads CASSLVGLTEAFF. Here the CDR3 DNA reads TGCGCCAGCAGCCTTGTGGGGCTCACTGAAGCTTTCTTT.

The chain couples TRBV11-2 to TRBJ2-1, with D possibly TRBD2 on 5 matching bases. Trimming removed 1 base from V and 4 bases from J, with 8 bases in between. Germline loops: CDR1 SGHAT, CDR2 FQNNGV. CDR3 length: 14 amino acids. CDR3 nucleotide sequence: TGTGCCAGCAGCTTAGTTCGGAGGTACAATGAGCAGTTCTTC. Residues: CASSLVRRYNEQFF.

This chain links TRBV5-1 with TRBJ1-4, with D possibly matching TRBD1 (5 bases). This CDR3 is built from 14 residues. The ends were cut back, 4 bases at V and 7 bases at J, with 14 bases in the middle. Germline values: CDR1 SGHRS, CDR2 YFSETQ. Here the CDR3 DNA reads TGCGCCAGCAGCCCGGGTAGGGGAGGTGAAAAACTGTTTTTT. Amino acid sequence: CASSPGRGGEKLFF. The whole variable domain, remainder taken from reference TRBV5-1 and TRBJ1-4, is KAGVTQTPRYLIKTRGQQVTLSCSPISGHRSVSWYQQTPGQGLQFLFEYFSETQRNKGNFPGRFSGRQFSNSRSEMNVSTLELGDSALYLCASSPGRGGEKLFFGSGTQLSVL.

The sample holds a few counts of this clone. The chain couples TRBV11-3 to TRBJ2-1, with TRBD2 matching 13 bases. Losses at the gene ends were 5 bases for V and 3 bases for J; bases not matched to a gene: 4. The CDR3 consists of 16 residues. Germline CDR1 and CDR2: SGHNT and YENEEA. The CDR3 protein is CASSGLAGEDYNEQFF. CDR3 coding DNA: TGTGCCAGCAGCGGACTAGCGGGAGAAGACTACAATGAGCAGTTCTTC.

The V gene is TRBV7-9, the J gene TRBJ2-3; 8 positions agree with TRBD2. Germline lookup yields CDR1 SEHNR and CDR2 FQNEAQ (reference sequence). The CDR3 loop spans 13 amino acids. Trimming removed 7 bases from V and 4 bases from J; junction bases left unmatched: 4. The CDR3 reads CASTSGSADTQYF. The CDR3 nucleotides read TGTGCCAGCACCAGCGGGAGTGCAGATACGCAGTATTTT.

The chain has TRBV5-6 and TRBJ2-1; TRBD2 matches at 9 bases. In germline, CDR1 is SGHDT, CDR2 YYEEEE. The CDR3 is made up of 16 amino acids. Trimming took 7 bases from V and 3 from J; bases not matched to a gene: 11. CDR3 loop: CASHPSSGAHYNEQFF. Here the CDR3 DNA reads TGTGCCAGCCACCCGTCTAGCGGGGCCCACTACAATGAGCAGTTCTTC.

The V and J genes are TRBV5-1 and TRBJ2-7, with D possibly matching TRBD1 (5 bases). Germline V gene lookup returns CDR1 SGHRS and CDR2 YFSETQ. Trimming pared 2 bases from V and 5 bases from J, leaving 11 bases between. CDR3 size: 13 residues. The CDR3 bases are TGCGCCAGCAGCTTATACGTCAGGGACGAGCAGTACTTC. As protein: CASSLYVRDEQYF.

J is TRBJ2-7 and V is TRBV6-6; 7 bases line up with TRBD2. The CDR3 runs to 16 residues. Germline V gene sequence: CDR1 MNHNY, CDR2 SVGAGI (reference sequence). V shed 6 bases and J 3 bases; nucleotides not matched to a gene: 14. CDR3 sequence: CASRPPGGGPDYEQYF. CDR3 DNA: TGTGCCAGCAGACCTCCGGGGGGAGGGCCCGACTACGAGCAGTACTTC.